The T cell receptor beta chain described here comes from a study of blood T cell repertoires in COVID-19. Participant ages covered about 18 to 95 years across some 25 US areas. Donors of Cohort 3 who recovered were those that had two negative PCRs, clearance, or symptom resolution. The V and J ends lost 1 base and 4 bases respectively, with 16 bases between them. Per germline, CDR1 LGHDT and CDR2 YNNKEL (reference sequence). The CDR3 is 16 residues long. Per the authors' pipeline: Cell counts per sample came from amplifying reference gene primers. The repertoire was sequenced with immunoSEQ multiplex PCR; TCRdb's copy has only in-frame clones and lacks some. That table gives V, J and clone size, and the DNA gave D and trimming. Of roughly 170,000 clones listed, more than 80% are singletons.

The specimen sequenced was PBMCs or T cells enriched from blood (not recorded which). This TCR was recovered from a middle-aged man who had recovered from COVID-19. This chain connects TRBV3-1 (or the pseudogene TRBV3-2) to TRBJ1-2; no firm D call. The CDR3 DNA sequence: TGTGCCAGCAGCCAAGTCCATTCGAGACAAAGCTATGGCTACACCTTC. The encoded protein is CASSQVHSRQSYGYTF.